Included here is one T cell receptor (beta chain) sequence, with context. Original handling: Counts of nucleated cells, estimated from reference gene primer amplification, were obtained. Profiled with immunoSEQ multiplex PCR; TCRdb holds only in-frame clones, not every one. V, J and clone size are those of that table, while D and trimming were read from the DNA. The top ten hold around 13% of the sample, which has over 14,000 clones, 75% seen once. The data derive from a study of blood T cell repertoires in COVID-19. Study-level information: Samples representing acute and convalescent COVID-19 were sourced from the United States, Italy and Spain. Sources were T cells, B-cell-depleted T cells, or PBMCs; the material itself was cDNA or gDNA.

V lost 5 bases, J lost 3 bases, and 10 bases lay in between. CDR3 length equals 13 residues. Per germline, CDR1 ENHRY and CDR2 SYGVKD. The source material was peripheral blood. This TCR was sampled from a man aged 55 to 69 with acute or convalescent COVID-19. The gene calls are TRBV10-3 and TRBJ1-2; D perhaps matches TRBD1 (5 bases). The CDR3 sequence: CAISSQVDYGYTF. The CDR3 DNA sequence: TGTGCCATCAGTTCACAGGTTGACTATGGCTACACCTTC.